The clone carrying this TCR beta chain has a handful of counts. Trimming pared 4 bases from V and 8 bases from J, leaving 12 bases between. CDR3 length equals 12 residues. Germline V gene data show CDR1 as SGHRS and CDR2 as YFSETQ. The data belong to a study of blood T cell repertoires in COVID-19. As for the study in general: Researchers got acute and convalescent COVID-19 samples from the United States, Italy and Spain.

In the original analysis: Estimation of nucleated cell counts relied on the amplification of reference gene primers. Method: immunoSEQ multiplex PCR; TCRdb's copy keeps in-frame clones and lacks some. That table furnishes V, J and clone size, whereas the DNA furnished D and trimming. The sample lists around 42,000 clones; roughly 79% were seen once. The rearrangement links TRBV5-1 to TRBJ1-2; D may be TRBD1 (6 bases). The sequencing sample was made of peripheral blood. This TCR was recovered from a woman older than 75 with acute or convalescent COVID-19. CDR3 residues: CASSASGEGYTF. Here the CDR3 DNA reads TGCGCCAGCAGCGCCTCAGGGGAGGGCTACACCTTC.